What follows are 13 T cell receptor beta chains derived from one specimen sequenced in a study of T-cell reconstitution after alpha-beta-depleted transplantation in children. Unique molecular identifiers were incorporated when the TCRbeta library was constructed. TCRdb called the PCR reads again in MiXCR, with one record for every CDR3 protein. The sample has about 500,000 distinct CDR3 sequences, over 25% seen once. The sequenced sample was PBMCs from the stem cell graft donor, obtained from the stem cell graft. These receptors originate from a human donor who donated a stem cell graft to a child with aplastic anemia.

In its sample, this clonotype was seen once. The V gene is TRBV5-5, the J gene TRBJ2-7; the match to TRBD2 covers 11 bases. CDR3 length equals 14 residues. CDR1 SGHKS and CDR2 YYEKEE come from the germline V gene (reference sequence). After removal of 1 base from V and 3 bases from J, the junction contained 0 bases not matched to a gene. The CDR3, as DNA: TGTGCCAGCAGCTTGCTAGCGGGAGGCTACGAGCAGTACGTC. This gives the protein CASSLLAGGYEQYV.

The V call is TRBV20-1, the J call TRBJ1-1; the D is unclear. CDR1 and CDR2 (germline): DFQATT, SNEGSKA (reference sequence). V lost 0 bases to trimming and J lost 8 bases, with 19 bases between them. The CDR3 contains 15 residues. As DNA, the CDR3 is TGCAGTGCTAGAGATCTTCGGGCCGGCGAGAAGGAAGCTTTCTTT. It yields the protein CSARDLRAGEKEAFF.

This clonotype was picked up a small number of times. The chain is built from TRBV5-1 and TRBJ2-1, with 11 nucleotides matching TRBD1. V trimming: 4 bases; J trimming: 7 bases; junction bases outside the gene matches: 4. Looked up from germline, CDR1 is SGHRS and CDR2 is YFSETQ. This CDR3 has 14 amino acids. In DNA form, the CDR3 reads TGCGCCAGCAGCGGGGGACAGGGGGTAAATGAGCAGTTCTTC. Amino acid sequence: CASSGGQGVNEQFF. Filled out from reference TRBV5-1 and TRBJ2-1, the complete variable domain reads KAGVTQTPRYLIKTRGQQVTLSCSPISGHRSVSWYQQTPGQGLQFLFEYFSETQRNKGNFPGRFSGRQFSNSRSEMNVSTLELGDSALYLCASSGGQGVNEQFFGPGTRLTVL.

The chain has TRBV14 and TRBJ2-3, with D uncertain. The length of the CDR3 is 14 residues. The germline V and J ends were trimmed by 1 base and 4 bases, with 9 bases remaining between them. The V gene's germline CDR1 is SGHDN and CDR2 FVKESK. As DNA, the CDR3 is TGTGCCAGCAGCCAAGTCCGGAGTTCAGATACGCAGTATTTT. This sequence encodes CASSQVRSSDTQYF.

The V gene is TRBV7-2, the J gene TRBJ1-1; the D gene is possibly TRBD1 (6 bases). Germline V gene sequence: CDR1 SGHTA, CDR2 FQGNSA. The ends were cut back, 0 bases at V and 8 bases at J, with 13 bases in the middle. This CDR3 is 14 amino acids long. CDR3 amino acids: CASSLAGGTGEAFF. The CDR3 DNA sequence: TGTGCCAGCAGCTTAGCGGGAGGAACAGGGGAAGCTTTCTTT.

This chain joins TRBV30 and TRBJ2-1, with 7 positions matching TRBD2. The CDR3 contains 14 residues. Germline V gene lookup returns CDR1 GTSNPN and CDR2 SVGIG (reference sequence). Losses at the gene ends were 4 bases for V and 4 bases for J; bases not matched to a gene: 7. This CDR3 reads CAWNTAGLYNEQFF. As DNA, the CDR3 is TGTGCCTGGAATACAGCGGGGTTATACAATGAGCAGTTCTTC.

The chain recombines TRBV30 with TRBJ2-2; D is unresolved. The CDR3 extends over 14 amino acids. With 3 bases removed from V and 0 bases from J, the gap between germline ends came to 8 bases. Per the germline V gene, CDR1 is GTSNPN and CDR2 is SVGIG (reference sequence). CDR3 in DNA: TGTGCCTGGAGAACGGCTACGAACACCGGGGAGCTGTTTTTT. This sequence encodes CAWRTATNTGELFF. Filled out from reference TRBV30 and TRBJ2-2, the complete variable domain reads SQTIHQWPATLVQPVGSPLSLECTVEGTSNPNLYWYRQAAGRGLQLLFYSVGIGQISSEVPQNLSASRPQDRQFILSSKKLLLSDSGFYLCAWRTATNTGELFFGEGSRLTVL.

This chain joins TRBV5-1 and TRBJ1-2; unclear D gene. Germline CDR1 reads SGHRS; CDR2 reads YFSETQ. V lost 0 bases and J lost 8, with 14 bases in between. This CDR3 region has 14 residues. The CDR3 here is CASSLASQAGGYTF. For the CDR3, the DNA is TGCGCCAGCAGCTTGGCCAGCCAAGCGGGGGGCTACACCTTC.

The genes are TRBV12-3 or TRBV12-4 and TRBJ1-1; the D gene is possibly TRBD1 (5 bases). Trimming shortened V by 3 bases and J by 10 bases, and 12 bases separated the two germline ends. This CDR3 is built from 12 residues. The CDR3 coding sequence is TGTGCCAGCAGTTTTCTTGACGGGGGAGCTTTCTTT. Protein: CASSFLDGGAFF.

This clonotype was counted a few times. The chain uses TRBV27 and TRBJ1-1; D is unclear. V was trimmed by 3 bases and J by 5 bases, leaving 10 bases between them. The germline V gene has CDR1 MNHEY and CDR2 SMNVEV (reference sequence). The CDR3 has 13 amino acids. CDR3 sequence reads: CASSFAGPTEAFF. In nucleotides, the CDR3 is TGTGCCAGCAGTTTCGCAGGACCGACTGAAGCTTTCTTT.

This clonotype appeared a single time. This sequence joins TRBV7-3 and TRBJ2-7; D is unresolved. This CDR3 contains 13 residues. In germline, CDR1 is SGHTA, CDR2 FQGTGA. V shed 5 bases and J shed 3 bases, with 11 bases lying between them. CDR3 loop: CASSTKSGYEQYF. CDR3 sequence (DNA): TGTGCCAGCAGCACAAAATCAGGCTACGAGCAGTACTTC.

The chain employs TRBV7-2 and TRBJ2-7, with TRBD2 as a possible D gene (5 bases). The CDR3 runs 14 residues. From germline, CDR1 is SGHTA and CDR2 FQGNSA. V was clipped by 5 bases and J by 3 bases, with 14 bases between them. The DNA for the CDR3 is TGTGCCAGCAGCCTAAACGGACTTAGCTACGAGCAGTACTTC. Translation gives CASSLNGLSYEQYF.

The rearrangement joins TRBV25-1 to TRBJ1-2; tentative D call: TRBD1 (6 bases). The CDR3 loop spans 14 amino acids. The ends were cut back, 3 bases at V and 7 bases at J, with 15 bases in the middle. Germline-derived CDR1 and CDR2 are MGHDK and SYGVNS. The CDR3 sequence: CASSDQGIGGGYTF. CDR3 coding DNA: TGTGCCAGCAGTGACCAGGGGATTGGGGGTGGCTACACCTTC.